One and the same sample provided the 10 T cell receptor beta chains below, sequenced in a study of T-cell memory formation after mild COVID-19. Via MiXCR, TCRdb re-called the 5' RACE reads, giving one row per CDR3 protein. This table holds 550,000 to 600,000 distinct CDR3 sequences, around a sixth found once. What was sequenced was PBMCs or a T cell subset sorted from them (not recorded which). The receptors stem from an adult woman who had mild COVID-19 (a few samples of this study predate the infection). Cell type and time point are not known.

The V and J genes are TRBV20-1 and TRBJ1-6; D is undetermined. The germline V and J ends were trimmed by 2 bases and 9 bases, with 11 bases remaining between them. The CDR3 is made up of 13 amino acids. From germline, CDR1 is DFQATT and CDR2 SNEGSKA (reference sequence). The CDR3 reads CSARYPSGSPLHF. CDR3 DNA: TGCAGTGCTAGATATCCTAGCGGTTCACCCCTCCACTTT.

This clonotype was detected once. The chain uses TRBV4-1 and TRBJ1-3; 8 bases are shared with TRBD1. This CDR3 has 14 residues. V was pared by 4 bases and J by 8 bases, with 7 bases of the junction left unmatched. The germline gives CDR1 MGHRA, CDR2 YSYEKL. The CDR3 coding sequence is TGCGCCAGCAGCCCAGGCAGGGGGCCGGACACCATATATTTT. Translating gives CASSPGRGPDTIYF.

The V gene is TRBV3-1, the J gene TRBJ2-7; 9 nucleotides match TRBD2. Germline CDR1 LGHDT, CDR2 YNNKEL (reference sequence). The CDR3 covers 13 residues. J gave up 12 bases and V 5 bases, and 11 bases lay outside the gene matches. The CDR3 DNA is TGTGCCAGCAGCTCCAGCGGGGGGCTTGGCCCGTACTTC. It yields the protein CASSSSGGLGPYF.

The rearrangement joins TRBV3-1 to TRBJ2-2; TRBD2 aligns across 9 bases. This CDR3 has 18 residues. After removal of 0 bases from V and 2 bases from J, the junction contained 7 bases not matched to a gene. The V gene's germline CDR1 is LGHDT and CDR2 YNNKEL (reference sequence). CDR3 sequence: CASSQDSALAGNTGELFF. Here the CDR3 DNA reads TGTGCCAGCAGCCAAGATTCCGCACTAGCGGGTAACACCGGGGAGCTGTTTTTT.

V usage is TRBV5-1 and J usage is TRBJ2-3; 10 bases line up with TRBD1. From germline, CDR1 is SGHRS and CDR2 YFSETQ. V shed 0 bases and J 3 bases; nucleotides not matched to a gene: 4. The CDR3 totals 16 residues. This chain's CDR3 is CASSLVTGQGTDTQYF. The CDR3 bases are TGCGCCAGCAGCTTGGTAACGGGACAGGGGACAGATACGCAGTATTTT.

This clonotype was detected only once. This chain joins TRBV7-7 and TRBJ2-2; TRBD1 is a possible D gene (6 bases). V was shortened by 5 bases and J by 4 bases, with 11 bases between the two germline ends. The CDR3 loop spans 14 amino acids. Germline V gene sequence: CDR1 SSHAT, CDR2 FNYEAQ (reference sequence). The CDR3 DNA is TGTGCCAGCAGCCCAGGGGCCGCCACCGGGGAGCTGTTTTTT. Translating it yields CASSPGAATGELFF.

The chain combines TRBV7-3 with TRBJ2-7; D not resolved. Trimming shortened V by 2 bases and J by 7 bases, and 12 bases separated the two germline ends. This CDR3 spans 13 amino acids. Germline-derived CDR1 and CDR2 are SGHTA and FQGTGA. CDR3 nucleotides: TGTGCCAGCAGCTTAGGCTCGCAAGCGGAGCAGTACTTC. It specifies CASSLGSQAEQYF.

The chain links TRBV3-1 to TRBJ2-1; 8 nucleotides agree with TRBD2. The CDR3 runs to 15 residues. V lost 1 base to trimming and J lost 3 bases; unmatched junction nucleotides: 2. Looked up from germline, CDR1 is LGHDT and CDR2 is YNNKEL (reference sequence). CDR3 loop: CASSQVTSGYNEQFF. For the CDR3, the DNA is TGTGCCAGCAGCCAAGTAACTAGCGGCTACAATGAGCAGTTCTTC.

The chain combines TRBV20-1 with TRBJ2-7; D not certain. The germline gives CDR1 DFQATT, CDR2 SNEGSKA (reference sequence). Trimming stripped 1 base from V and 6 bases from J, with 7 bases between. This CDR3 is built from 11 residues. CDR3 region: CSARAPREQYF. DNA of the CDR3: TGCAGTGCTAGAGCCCCCCGCGAGCAGTACTTC.

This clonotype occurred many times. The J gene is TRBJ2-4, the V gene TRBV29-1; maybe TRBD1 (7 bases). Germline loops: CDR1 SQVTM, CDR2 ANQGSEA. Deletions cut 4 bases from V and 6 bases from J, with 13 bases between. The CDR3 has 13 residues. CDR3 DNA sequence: TGCAGCGTTGTCGGCCAGGGGGGAAACATTCAGTACTTC. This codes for CSVVGQGGNIQYF.